Listed below are T cell receptor beta chains from one sample, sequenced in a study of blood T cell repertoires in COVID-19. Repertoires were generated with immunoSEQ multiplex PCR, while TCRdb's copy carries only in-frame clones and drops some. The sample comprises more than 55,000 clones, about 87% of which are singletons, and around 6.4% rests with the top ten. Sequenced sample: peripheral blood. These receptors originate from a woman aged 70 to 79 with acute or convalescent COVID-19. Each CDR3 is given with its conserved first and last residue. A D gene is named only where the DNA matches it firmly. A clone size is listed for some rows: how often the clone was seen (once, few, many), or a class if it is expanded.

>15|TRBJ2-2|TRBD2|NA|TRBV2
TGTGCCAGCAGTTTAGCGGGGGCGAACACCGGGGAGCTGTTTTTT
CASSLAGANTGELFF
>12|TRBJ1-2|NA|NA|TRBV6-5
TGTGCCAGCAGCAGACTGGACTATGGCTACACCTTC
CASSRLDYGYTF
>15|TRBJ2-7|TRBD1|NA|TRBV11-2
TGTGCCAGCAGCCCCCACAGGGGGGATTACTACGAGCAGTACTTC
CASSPHRGDYYEQYF
>17|TRBJ2-1|TRBD1|NA|TRBV9
TGTGCCAGCAGCCCTCGGGACAGGGCCCTCTCCTACAATGAGCAGTTCTTC
CASSPRDRALSYNEQFF
>14|TRBJ1-4|NA|NA|TRBV18
TGTGCCAGCTCCCCCGGGGGGCAGCGTGAAAAACTGTTTTTT
CASSPGGQREKLFF
>17|TRBJ1-3|NA|NA|TRBV15
TGTGCCACCAGCAGAGAAGGCAGGGAACCCTCTGGAAACACCATATATTTT
CATSREGREPSGNTIYF
>15|TRBJ1-3|NA|NA|TRBV6-5
TGTGCCAGCAGTTACGGTGAGGGATCTGGAAACACCATATATTTT
CASSYGEGSGNTIYF
>14|TRBJ1-1|NA|NA|TRBV5-1
TGCGCCAGCAGCACCACAGGGATTAACACTGAAGCTTTCTTT
CASSTTGINTEAFF
>14|TRBJ2-3|NA|NA|TRBV7-2
TGTGCCAGCAGCTCCCGACTGAAAACAGATACGCAGTATTTT
CASSSRLKTDTQYF
>17|TRBJ1-1|NA|NA|TRBV14
TGTGCCAGCAGCCAAGAACTCCCACTCGTTAGAGGCACTGAAGCTTTCTTT
CASSQELPLVRGTEAFF
>16|TRBJ1-2|TRBD1|NA|TRBV5-4
TGTGCCAGCAGCCGCCGACAGGGGGCTCGCTTAGGAGGCTACACCTTC
CASSRRQGARLGGYTF
>17|TRBJ1-6|NA|NA|TRBV7-3
TGTGCCAGCAGCCTACGCCCTGGACAGTCTCCCAATTCACCCCTCCACTTT
CASSLRPGQSPNSPLHF
>15|TRBJ1-2|TRBD1|NA|TRBV28
TGTGCCAGCAGCAGAGACAGGGGACTTGGGTATGGCTACACCTTC
CASSRDRGLGYGYTF
>17|TRBJ1-5|TRBD1|NA|TRBV7-3
TGTGCCAGCAGCCCCAATGGACAGGAAGGTGCCAATCAGCCCCAGCATTTT
CASSPNGQEGANQPQHF
>12|TRBJ1-2|NA|NA|TRBV6-5
TGTGCCAGCACTCAGACAGTTAACGGCTACACCTTC
CASTQTVNGYTF
>16|TRBJ1-2|NA|NA|TRBV7-9
TGTGCCAGCAGCTTAGCGGGGAGGGGTAATAACTATGGCTACACCTTC
CASSLAGRGNNYGYTF
>15|TRBJ1-1|TRBD1|NA|TRBV6-1
TGTGCCAGCAGTGAGTCAGGGGGCAAGAACACTGAAGCTTTCTTT
CASSESGGKNTEAFF
>13|TRBJ1-1|TRBD1|NA|TRBV2
TGTGCCAGCATCCTGTCAGGGGGGCCTAAAGCTTTCTTT
CASILSGGPKAFF
>14|TRBJ2-1|NA|NA|TRBV15
TGTGCCACCAGCAGGTCCCTTACCTACAATGAGCAGTTCTTC
CATSRSLTYNEQFF
>13|TRBJ2-1|NA|NA|TRBV12-3/TRBV12-4
TGTGCCAGCAGTTTTGTACACAACAATGAGCAGTTCTTC
CASSFVHNNEQFF
>16|TRBJ2-1|TRBD2|NA|TRBV27
TGTGCCAGCAGATCGAGGGGCCTGCGGGGGAACAATGAGCAGTTCTTC
CASRSRGLRGNNEQFF
>15|TRBJ2-1|TRBD2|few|TRBV28
TGTGCCAGCAGTTTAATAGCGGGAGGAAACAATGAGCAGTTCTTC
CASSLIAGGNNEQFF
>14|TRBJ1-2|TRBD1|NA|TRBV2
TGTGCCAGCAGACCCAGACAGGGGAACTATGGCTACACCTTC
CASRPRQGNYGYTF
>12|TRBJ1-5|NA|few|TRBV29-1
TGCAGCGTTGAAAAATCAGGGGAGCCCCAGCATTTT
CSVEKSGEPQHF
>15|TRBJ2-1|TRBD1|NA|TRBV19
TGTGCCAGTAGTAGCGCCCACAGGGGCTACAATGAGCAGTTCTTC
CASSSAHRGYNEQFF
>18|TRBJ2-7|TRBD1|NA|TRBV5-8
TGTGCCAGCAGCGATCCCGGGACAGCCAGGACCTTCTCCTACGAGCAGTACTTC
CASSDPGTARTFSYEQYF
>15|TRBJ1-4|NA|NA|TRBV5-4
TGTGCCAGCAGCTTTCTAGGACAGACTAATGAAAAACTGTTTTTT
CASSFLGQTNEKLFF
>13|TRBJ1-5|NA|NA|TRBV12-3/TRBV12-4
TGTGCCAGCAGTTCCCAGGGCAATCAGCCCCAGCATTTT
CASSSQGNQPQHF
>18|TRBJ2-3|TRBD2|NA|TRBV28
TGTGCCAGCAGTTCCCTATCCACTAGCGGGAGGGGAAAAGATACGCAGTATTTT
CASSSLSTSGRGKDTQYF
>14|TRBJ1-1|NA|NA|TRBV7-9
TGTGCCAGCAGCGGGGGAGGGAGAAACACTGAAGCTTTCTTT
CASSGGGRNTEAFF
>13|TRBJ2-2|TRBD2|once|TRBV12-5
TGTGCTAGTGGTTACGGGGGGGCCGGGGAGCTGTTTTTT
CASGYGGAGELFF
>15|TRBJ2-5|NA|NA|TRBV28
TGTGCCAGCAGTTTATACGTGGGGCAGCAAGAGACCCAGTACTTC
CASSLYVGQQETQYF
>16|TRBJ2-7|TRBD2|NA|TRBV25-1
TGTGCCAGCAGTGAATGGGGAGCGGGGGTTACCTACGAGCAGTACTTC
CASSEWGAGVTYEQYF
>15|TRBJ1-2|TRBD1|NA|TRBV23-1
TGCGCCAGCAGTCAGCCTACTGACAGGGGTGACGGCTACACCTTC
CASSQPTDRGDGYTF
>13|TRBJ1-2|NA|NA|TRBV30
TGTGCCTGGAAAAATACGGTTAACTATGGCTACACCTTC
CAWKNTVNYGYTF
>14|TRBJ2-1|NA|NA|TRBV5-1
TGCGCCAGCTACAGAGCGGAGTCCTACAATGAGCAGTTCTTC
CASYRAESYNEQFF